The subject of this entry is one T cell receptor beta chain. Original methodology: Estimation of nucleated cell counts relied on the amplification of reference gene primers. Produced via immunoSEQ multiplex PCR; TCRdb's table is partial and in-frame only. The V and J calls and clone size are taken from that table; D and trimming were inferred from the DNA. The sample includes about 150,000 clones, roughly 80% seen only once; the top ten take approximately 6%. The data were taken from a study of blood T cell repertoires in COVID-19. Study-level background: PBMCs, B-cell-depleted T cells, or T cells were the source of the cDNA or gDNA that made up the material.

Germline trimming cut 4 bases from V and 3 bases from J; bases unmatched to any gene: 1. The CDR3 totals 13 residues. Germline values: CDR1 SGHNT, CDR2 YENEEA. The chain carries TRBV11-3 and TRBJ2-3, with 7 bases fitting TRBD1. The receptor comes from a woman aged 50 to 60 who had recovered from COVID-19. Input material: PBMCs or T cells enriched from blood (not recorded which). CDR3 sequence: CASSSRGTDTQYF. CDR3 in DNA: TGTGCCAGCAGCTCCAGGGGGACAGATACGCAGTATTTT. The variable domain in full, with the rest retrieved from reference TRBV11-3 and TRBJ2-3, is EAGVVQSPRYKIIEKKQPVAFWCNPISGHNTLYWYLQNLGQGPELLIRYENEEAVDDSQLPKDRFSAERLKGVDSTLKIQPAELGDSAVYLCASSSRGTDTQYFGPGTRLTVL.